These T cell receptor beta chains were read from a single sample in a study of cytomegalovirus exposure and HLA in healthy donors. The method was immunoSEQ multiplex PCR; TCRdb's version includes in-frame clones alone and lacks a portion of them. The sample has about 120,000 clones, around 84% seen once. Specimen: PBMCs. These receptors all stem from a woman aged 25 to 39 in good health and CMV-seropositive. Both conserved end residues are trimmed from each CDR3. Each record gives: D gene, V gene, CDR3 protein. A D gene is named only where the DNA matches it firmly.

D: TRBD1; V: TRBV5-4; CDR3: ASSSPGTGNEKLF
D: -; V: TRBV29-1; CDR3: SLGEGRTEAF
D: -; V: TRBV7-9; CDR3: ASSSSGAPVDEQF
D: -; V: TRBV5-4; CDR3: ASSLSTRSISSPLH
D: TRBD1; V: TRBV28; CDR3: ASSGGQHLGVNEKLF
D: TRBD1; V: TRBV11-2; CDR3: ASSLERTGGYETQY
D: TRBD2; V: TRBV7-2; CDR3: ASSTSTSSGLVTQY
D: -; V: TRBV4-1; CDR3: ASSSHSRAAGNTIY
D: TRBD2; V: TRBV6-5; CDR3: ASKREGAYEQY
D: -; V: TRBV5-1; CDR3: ASSLVNNNEQF
D: -; V: TRBV28; CDR3: ASSRGGSDQPQH
D: -; V: TRBV28; CDR3: ASNLGRGTNYGYT
D: TRBD1; V: TRBV18; CDR3: ASSPRQGGPGGANVLT
D: TRBD1; V: TRBV5-4; CDR3: ASSPTGDSYNEQF
D: -; V: TRBV4-1; CDR3: ASSQVGTYNEQF
D: TRBD2; V: TRBV7-7; CDR3: ASSLLAGAEENEQF
D: -; V: TRBV25-1; CDR3: ASSAATGPYNEQF
D: -; V: TRBV11-2; CDR3: ASSQMPDTQY
D: TRBD2; V: TRBV29-1; CDR3: SAQGRERTYEQY
D: -; V: TRBV19; CDR3: ASSKQVRSGNTIY
D: TRBD1; V: TRBV28; CDR3: ASSSPGTATNEKLF
D: TRBD1; V: TRBV28; CDR3: ASRDRVPNTGELF
D: -; V: TRBV4-1; CDR3: ASSPRTPSESYEQY
D: -; V: TRBV7-2; CDR3: ASSFSGSGYYNEQF
D: -; V: TRBV29-1; CDR3: SVGGGGEYEQY
D: TRBD2; V: TRBV4-3; CDR3: ASSQALRLAGGRRYNEQF
D: -; V: TRBV28; CDR3: ASSSPAGASTEAF
D: TRBD1; V: TRBV2; CDR3: AWAGQGTGELF
D: TRBD1; V: TRBV27; CDR3: ASSTRDRAQPQH
D: TRBD1; V: TRBV6-5; CDR3: ASSSRTGAFYGYT
D: -; V: TRBV2; CDR3: ASSVGADEQY
D: -; V: TRBV5-5; CDR3: ASSHKPSTVSNQPQH
D: TRBD1; V: TRBV4-3; CDR3: ASSSPGTGAGRVGYT
D: -; V: TRBV7-2; CDR3: ASSLAQTDNEQF
D: -; V: TRBV7-2; CDR3: ASTVYGVGAYGYT
D: -; V: TRBV5-4; CDR3: ASSLDNKNTEAF
D: TRBD1; V: TRBV6-1; CDR3: ASAGQGYNEQF
D: TRBD1; V: TRBV13; CDR3: ASSARGRKSGNTIY
D: -; V: TRBV19; CDR3: ASSIGQAKVAF
D: TRBD2; V: TRBV6-6; CDR3: ASSLRTSGPRDTQY
D: -; V: TRBV2; CDR3: ASNQDSYNEQF
D: -; V: TRBV28; CDR3: ASSLYGGNTEAF